This T cell receptor beta chain was sequenced in a study of blood T cells in healthy people across ages. Turning to this clonotype: A junction end diverges from the germline sequence, so it may reflect a read error.

CDR3 size: 17 residues. Germline-derived CDR1 and CDR2 are KGHDR and SFDVKD. Alongside a J-beta primer mix, a sample-barcoded 5' primer served in a second PCR lasting about 6 to 12 cycles. Using its own MiXCR run on the 5' RACE reads, TCRdb lists one record per CDR3 protein. The sample gives approximately 1.5 million distinct CDR3 sequences, under 55% of which show up once; around 4% is in the top ten. The V gene is TRBV24-1, the J gene TRBJ2-5, with 10 bases identical to TRBD2. The sample was blood. This TCR was recovered from a woman under 30 in good health. The CDR3 is CAASDPLLAGGVETQYF. In nucleotides, the CDR3 is TGTGCCGCCAGTGACCCGCTTTTAGCGGGAGGAGTGGAGACCCAGTACTTC.